This entry features one TCR beta chain sequence. The antigen is unknown. The data derive from a study of cytomegalovirus exposure and HLA in healthy donors. About the study: Some 180 million T cells yielded 117 million unique TCR beta sequences in earlier analysis.

This CDR3 has 14 amino acids. Germline CDR1 reads MNHEY; CDR2 reads SMNVEV (reference sequence). Trimming shortened V by 8 bases and J by 7 bases, and 17 bases separated the two germline ends. In the PCR, 60 Vbeta and 13 Jbeta primers were used. Some clones are missing from TCRdb's copy, which holds only in-frame ones; the method was immunoSEQ multiplex PCR. Seen here are more than 100,000 clones, 60% to 85% observed once, and the top ten hold 2.5% to 3%. Study findings and constraints: In a later analysis, DRB1 alleles had the most associated TCRs; HLA-C alleles the fewest. Rarity marked most TCR sequences, yet some public TCRs occurred in many donors. The study dropped some indistinguishable V segments, TRBV6-2 and TRBV6-3 among them.

The sample comprised PBMCs. V and J are TRBV27 and TRBJ2-2; D might be TRBD1 (5 bases). This sequence was found in a woman in her forties in good health and CMV-seropositive. CDR3 bases: TGTGCCAGCGGCGACTCCAGGGTTTACGGGGAGCTGTTTTTT. It codes for CASGDSRVYGELFF.